This entry describes one T cell receptor (beta chain). Its antigen is unidentified. The entry originates in a study of brain metastases from non-small cell lung cancer. Study results and caveats: TCR repertoires overlapped largely between brain metastases and matched primaries. Compared with their matched primary tumors, roughly 67% of brain metastases showed expanded T-cell clones. T-cell infiltration was lower in brain metastases than primaries (P < 0.001).

TCRdb's table, derived via immunoSEQ multiplex PCR, lists solely in-frame clones and lacks some. The table has thousands of clones, around 88% seen once. Germline V CDR1 and CDR2: KGHSH, LQKENI. Trimming pared 3 bases from V and 4 bases from J, leaving 12 bases between. The CDR3 totals 15 residues. The receptor was isolated from a donor at least 40 years old with non-small cell lung cancer. Material: primary lung tumor tissue. V gene TRBV18 combines with J gene TRBJ1-4, with D uncertain. The CDR3 here is CASSPPGLDNEKLFF. Written as DNA, the CDR3 is TGTGCCAGCTCACCTCCCGGTCTCGATAATGAAAAACTGTTTTTT.